These 18 T cell receptor beta chains were all obtained from the same sample, sequenced in a study of T cells after yellow fever vaccination. TCRdb analysed the 5' RACE reads with MiXCR anew, one entry per CDR3 protein. The sample comprises around 600,000 distinct CDR3 sequences, roughly 12% of which are singletons, and more than 12% rests with the top ten. The source was PBMCs, collected on the day of the yellow fever booster vaccination. The receptors here all came from a man aged 25 to 40 who received the YFV17D yellow fever vaccine.

This clonotype came up a few times. The chain recombines TRBV20-1 with TRBJ2-5; TRBD1 might be the D (5 bases). The CDR3 spans 14 residues. V was shortened by 1 base and J by 0 bases, with 9 bases between the two germline ends. Germline CDR1 reads DFQATT; CDR2 reads SNEGSKA (reference sequence). CDR3 sequence reads: CSARVEDNQETQYF. CDR3 nucleotides: TGCAGTGCTAGAGTAGAGGACAACCAAGAGACCCAGTACTTC.

The CDR3 DNA reads TGTGCCAGCACCGCTGCGCAGGGGTTTTCACCCCTCCACTTT. It yields the protein CASTAAQGFSPLHF. The gene calls are TRBV25-1 and TRBJ1-6, with TRBD1 as a possible D gene (6 bases). This CDR3 has 14 amino acids. V shed 7 bases and J shed 9 bases, with 16 bases lying between them. Looked up from germline, CDR1 is MGHDK and CDR2 is SYGVNS.

Concerning this clonotype: At one boundary the junction diverges from the germline segment, which might be a read error. The genes are TRBV5-1 and TRBJ2-1, with 10 bases fitting TRBD2. Germline V gives CDR1 SGHRS, CDR2 YFSETQ. The CDR3 runs to 16 residues. CDR3 in amino acids: CASSLASGRALNEQIF. The CDR3 DNA is TGCGCCAGCAGCTTGGCGAGCGGGAGGGCCCTTAATGAGCAGATCTTC.

This clonotype has a handful of counts. V and J are TRBV7-2 and TRBJ2-1; 15 bases map to TRBD2. Germline V gives CDR1 SGHTA, CDR2 FQGNSA. The CDR3 extends over 17 amino acids. The ends lost 5 bases at V and 6 bases at J; junction bases unmatched: 8. The CDR3 region has the DNA TGTGCCAGCAGCGAGTTACGGACTAGCGGGAGGGTCAATGAGCAGTTCTTC. Amino acids: CASSELRTSGRVNEQFF.

CDR3 residues: CSARRDRGASGYTF. In DNA, the CDR3 is TGCAGTGCTAGGCGGGACAGGGGAGCGAGTGGCTACACCTTC. The chain uses TRBV20-1 and TRBJ1-2, with 10 positions matching TRBD1. Losses at the gene ends were 3 bases for V and 7 bases for J; bases not matched to a gene: 8. The CDR3 is 14 residues long. Germline-derived CDR1 and CDR2 are DFQATT and SNEGSKA (reference sequence).

The gene calls are TRBV20-1 and TRBJ2-7; D is unresolved. Between the trimmed V and J ends, which lost 6 bases and 1 base, there was a span of 13 bases. Germline V gene data show CDR1 as DFQATT and CDR2 as SNEGSKA (reference sequence). This CDR3 has 13 amino acids. Written as DNA, the CDR3 is TGCAGTGCCCAATGGGTCAATTCCTACGAGCAGTACTTC. This encodes CSAQWVNSYEQYF.

V gene TRBV6-1 combines with J gene TRBJ2-2; 7 bases agree with TRBD1. Trimming took 5 bases from V and 6 from J; bases not matched to a gene: 9. The germline gives CDR1 MNHNS, CDR2 SASEGT. This CDR3 region has 15 residues. CDR3 sequence (DNA): TGTGCCAGCAGTCAAGAAGACAGGGTCGCCGGGGAGCTGTTTTTT. It is translated as CASSQEDRVAGELFF.

This clonotype was seen only a few times. This rearrangement joins TRBV6-5 to TRBJ2-2; tentative D call: TRBD1 (6 bases). From germline, CDR1 is MNHEY and CDR2 SVGAGI. The CDR3 runs to 15 residues. Trimming took off 2 bases at V and 3 bases at J, with 10 bases between the two ends. CDR3 protein: CASSYNGQHTGELFF. The CDR3, as DNA: TGTGCCAGCAGTTACAACGGACAGCACACCGGGGAGCTGTTTTTT.

This chain joins TRBV23-1 and TRBJ2-7; possibly TRBD1 for D (6 bases). TRBV23-1 qualifies as an ORF whose function is uncertain. V was shortened by 8 bases and J by 2 bases, with 19 bases between the two germline ends. CDR3 length equals 15 residues. The CDR3 here is CASGLQGFPTYEQYF. The DNA of the CDR3 is TGCGCCAGCGGGCTACAGGGATTTCCAACCTACGAGCAGTACTTC.

The chain carries TRBV28 and TRBJ2-1, with TRBD2 matching 7 bases. Germline V CDR1 and CDR2: MDHEN, SYDVKM. V was clipped by 5 bases and J by 9 bases; unmatched bases: 10. The CDR3 runs 14 residues. The CDR3, as DNA: TGTGCCAGCAGTGCGCCTCTGTCGGGGGGTGAGCAGTTCTTC. Amino acid sequence: CASSAPLSGGEQFF.

This clonotype was seen ten or more times. The chain carries TRBV7-6 and TRBJ2-3; D call uncertain. The ends were cut back, 5 bases at V and 0 bases at J, with 3 bases in the middle. The CDR3 is 12 amino acids. Germline V lookup: CDR1 SGHVS, CDR2 FNYEAQ. The CDR3 here is CASSISTDTQYF. The DNA of the CDR3 is TGTGCCAGCAGCATCAGCACAGATACGCAGTATTTT.

Many counts were recorded for this clonotype. The chain combines TRBV7-2 with TRBJ1-2, with 8 bases that match TRBD1. The junction had 2 bases not matched to a gene; V was cut back by 5 bases and J by 3 bases. The CDR3 is 13 residues long. In germline, CDR1 is SGHTA, CDR2 FQGNSA. The CDR3 here is CASSQDRDYGYTF. The DNA for the CDR3 is TGTGCCAGCAGCCAGGACAGGGACTATGGCTACACCTTC.

This clonotype was seen at least ten times. The chain couples TRBV6-5 to TRBJ2-7, with 7 nucleotides matching TRBD1. CDR3 length: 13 residues. Germline values: CDR1 MNHEY, CDR2 SVGAGI. The V gene end was trimmed by 4 bases and the J gene end by 3 bases; junction bases not matched to a gene: 3. The CDR3 here is CASSSRGFYEQYF. The CDR3, as DNA: TGTGCCAGCAGTTCCAGGGGGTTCTACGAGCAGTACTTC.

The CDR3 DNA follows: TGTGCCAGCCCCCAAGACCCTAGCACAGATACGCAGTATTTT. Its protein product is CASPQDPSTDTQYF. The J gene is TRBJ2-3, the V gene TRBV7-2; no clear D gene. V lost 8 bases, J lost 0 bases, and 12 bases lay in between. CDR1 is SGHTA, CDR2 FQGNSA, per germline. There are 14 residues in the CDR3.

Only a few counts were recorded for this clonotype. The rearrangement joins TRBV5-1 to TRBJ2-5; 8 positions match TRBD2. Losses at the gene ends were 1 base for V and 3 bases for J; bases not matched to a gene: 5. The CDR3 has 15 residues. Germline CDR1 SGHRS, CDR2 YFSETQ. The CDR3 is CASSLFWREEETQYF. CDR3 bases: TGCGCCAGCAGCTTGTTCTGGCGGGAGGAAGAGACCCAGTACTTC.

This clonotype appeared a few times. The chain links TRBV20-1 to TRBJ2-7; 12 nucleotides agree with TRBD2. Germline trimming cut 5 bases from V and 6 bases from J; bases unmatched to any gene: 8. Germline CDR1 reads DFQATT; CDR2 reads SNEGSKA (reference sequence). The CDR3 spans 14 residues. The CDR3 region is CSAGQTSGSSEQYF. The CDR3 bases are TGCAGTGCTGGGCAGACTAGCGGGAGCTCCGAGCAGTACTTC.

This clonotype occurred many times. The rearrangement uses TRBV5-6 and TRBJ2-5; possible D gene TRBD1, 6 bases. The CDR3 is 14 residues long. The V end lost 4 bases, the J end lost 5 bases, and 15 bases lay between the germline ends. CDR1 is SGHDT and CDR2 is YYEEEE in the germline V gene. The CDR3 loop is CASSSGTRAETQYF. CDR3 in DNA: TGTGCCAGCAGCAGTGGGACAAGGGCCGAGACCCAGTACTTC.

This clonotype was detected a few times. This chain connects TRBV24-1 to TRBJ2-1; D might be TRBD2 (6 bases). This CDR3 is 15 amino acids long. In germline, CDR1 is KGHDR, CDR2 SFDVKD. V shed 0 bases and J shed 8 bases, with 13 bases lying between them. The CDR3 is CATSDLVRERYEQFF. The CDR3 bases are TGTGCCACCAGTGATTTGGTGCGGGAACGGTATGAGCAGTTCTTC.